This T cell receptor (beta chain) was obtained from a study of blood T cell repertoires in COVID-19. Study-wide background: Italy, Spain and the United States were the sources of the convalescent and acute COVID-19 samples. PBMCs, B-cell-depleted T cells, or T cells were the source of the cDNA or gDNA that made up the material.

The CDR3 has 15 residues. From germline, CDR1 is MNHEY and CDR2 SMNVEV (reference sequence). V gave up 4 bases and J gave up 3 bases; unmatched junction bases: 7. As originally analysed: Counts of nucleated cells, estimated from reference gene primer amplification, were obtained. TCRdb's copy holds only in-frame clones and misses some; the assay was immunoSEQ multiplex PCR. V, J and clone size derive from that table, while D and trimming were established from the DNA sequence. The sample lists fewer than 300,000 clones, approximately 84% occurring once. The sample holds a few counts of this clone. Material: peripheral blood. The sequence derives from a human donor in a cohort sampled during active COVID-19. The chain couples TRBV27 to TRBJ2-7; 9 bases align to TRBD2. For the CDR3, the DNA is TGTGCCAGCAGTTCCCAAGCGGGAGGCTACTACGAGCAGTACTTC. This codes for CASSSQAGGYYEQYF.